This T cell receptor (beta chain) was captured by sequencing in a study of Ad26.COV2.S vaccination and SARS-CoV-2 variants. Looking at the study overall: Participants got Ad26.COV2.S intramuscularly, once or twice 56 days apart.

In its sample, this clone was seen once. TCRdb's copy holds only in-frame clones and misses some; the assay was immunoSEQ multiplex PCR. The data hold about 350,000 clones, with about 86% observed a single time. The CDR3 runs to 15 residues. With 6 bases removed from V and 8 bases from J, the gap between germline ends came to 19 bases. Germline V gene data show CDR1 as SNHLY and CDR2 as FYNNEI. The treatment is: around 19 received Ad26.COV2.S at low or high dose, single or two shots; 5 received placebo; per-sample allocation not given. Samples analyzed were those drawn on day 63 after the first vaccine or placebo injection.

The sequences come from peripheral blood, collected in a trial of Ad26.COV2.S vaccine versus placebo. This TCR came from a person between 18 and 59 years old who received the Ad26.COV2.S COVID-19 vaccine or a placebo. The V and J genes are TRBV2 and TRBJ1-4; D perhaps matches TRBD1 (6 bases). CDR3 sequence reads: CASSRDRGGEEKLFF. The CDR3 nucleotides are TGTGCCAGCAGCCGTGACAGAGGGGGTGAGGAAAAACTGTTTTTT.